One T cell receptor beta chain is described in this entry. Its antigen is still unknown. The source of the sample is a study of blood T cells in healthy people across ages. General observations from the study: It was found that TCR beta diversity correlated strongly with the percentage of naive T cells. A roughly linear fall in TCR beta diversity per million T cells was seen with increasing age. Total diversity from one million sequenced T cells was likely underestimated. Unsorted PBMC material precluded a definitive naive versus antigen-experienced comparison.

Primers used in a second PCR of roughly 7 to 12 cycles were a sample-barcoded 5' primer and a J-beta primer mix. Via MiXCR, TCRdb re-called the 5' RACE reads, giving one row per CDR3 protein. This sample has 1.5 million or so distinct CDR3 sequences, with 42% found just once. This CDR3 comprises 16 residues. V dropped 0 bases and J dropped 4 bases, with 15 bases sitting between them. Germline assignment: CDR1 ENHRY and CDR2 SYGVKD. Sequencing input: blood. The rearrangement links TRBV10-3 to TRBJ1-1, with a weak D call TRBD1 (6 bases). This clonotype originated in a woman aged 18 to 35 in good health. CDR3 in DNA: TGTGCCATCAGTGAGTCGTTGGGGGGCTCTAGCACTGAAGCTTTCTTT. It encodes CAISESLGGSSTEAFF.